The sequence of this T cell receptor (beta chain) was determined in a study of blood T cell repertoires in COVID-19. Study at large: Sources were T cells, B-cell-depleted T cells, or PBMCs; the material itself was cDNA or gDNA.

A few counts support this clone. Per the study methods: Nucleated cell counts were estimated from reference gene primer amplification. Assay: immunoSEQ multiplex PCR; the TCRdb copy retains only in-frame clones and omits some. V and J calls plus clone size are reproduced from that table; the DNA served to infer D and trimming. The sample lists 95,000 to 100,000 clones; about 91% were seen once. With 8 bases clipped from V and 7 bases from J, the junction kept 19 bases outside the gene matches. Germline assignment: CDR1 SNHLY and CDR2 FYNNEI. This CDR3 region has 16 residues. The chain uses TRBV2 and TRBJ1-2; 7 bases match TRBD1. The TCR originated in a man between 50 and 59 years old with acute or convalescent COVID-19. Material for sequencing was peripheral blood. CDR3 protein: CASGETLRVGGFGYTF. The CDR3 nucleotides are TGTGCCAGCGGGGAAACCCTGCGGGTAGGGGGCTTTGGCTACACCTTC.